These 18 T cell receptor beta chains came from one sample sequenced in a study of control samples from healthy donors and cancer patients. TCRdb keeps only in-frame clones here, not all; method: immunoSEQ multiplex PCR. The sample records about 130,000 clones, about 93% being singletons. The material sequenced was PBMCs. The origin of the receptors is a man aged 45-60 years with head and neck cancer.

This CDR3 reads CASSLGTSGYNEQFF. The CDR3 nucleotides read TGTGCCAGCAGCCTTGGGACTAGCGGATACAATGAGCAGTTCTTC. The chain employs TRBV11-2 and TRBJ2-1; 11 nucleotides align to TRBD2. CDR1 is SGHAT, CDR2 FQNNGV, per germline. The CDR3 has 15 residues. J gave up 4 bases and V 5 bases, and 4 bases lay outside the gene matches.

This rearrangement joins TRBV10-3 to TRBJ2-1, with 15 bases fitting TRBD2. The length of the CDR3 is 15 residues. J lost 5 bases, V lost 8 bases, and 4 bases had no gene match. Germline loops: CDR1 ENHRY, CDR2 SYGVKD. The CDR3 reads CAIRGTSGGNNEQFF. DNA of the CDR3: TGTGCCATCCGAGGGACTAGCGGGGGGAACAATGAGCAGTTCTTC.

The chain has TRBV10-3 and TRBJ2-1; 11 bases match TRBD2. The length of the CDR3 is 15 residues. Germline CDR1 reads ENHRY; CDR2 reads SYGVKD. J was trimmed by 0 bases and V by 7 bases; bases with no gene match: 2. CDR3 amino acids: CAITSGGSSYNEQFF. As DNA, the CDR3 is TGTGCCATCACTAGCGGGGGGAGCTCCTACAATGAGCAGTTCTTC.

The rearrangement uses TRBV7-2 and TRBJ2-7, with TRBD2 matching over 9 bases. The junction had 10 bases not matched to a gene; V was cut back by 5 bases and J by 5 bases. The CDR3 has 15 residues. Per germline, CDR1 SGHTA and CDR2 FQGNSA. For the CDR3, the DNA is TGTGCCAGCAGCCCCGAGCGGGGGGATTTCGACGAGCAGTACTTC. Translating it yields CASSPERGDFDEQYF.

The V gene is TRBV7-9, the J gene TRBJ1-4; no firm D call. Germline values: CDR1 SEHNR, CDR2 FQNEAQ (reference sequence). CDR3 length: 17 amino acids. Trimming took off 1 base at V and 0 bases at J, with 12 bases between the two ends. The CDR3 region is CASSLERAFATNEKLFF. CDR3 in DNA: TGTGCCAGCAGCTTAGAACGGGCGTTTGCAACTAATGAAAAACTGTTTTTT.

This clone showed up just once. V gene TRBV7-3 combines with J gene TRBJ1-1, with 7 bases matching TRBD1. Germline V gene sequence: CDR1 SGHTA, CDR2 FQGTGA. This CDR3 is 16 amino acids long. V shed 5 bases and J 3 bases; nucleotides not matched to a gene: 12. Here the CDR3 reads CASSEGGPTLDTEAFF. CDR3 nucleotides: TGTGCCAGCAGCGAAGGGGGCCCTACATTGGACACTGAAGCTTTCTTT.

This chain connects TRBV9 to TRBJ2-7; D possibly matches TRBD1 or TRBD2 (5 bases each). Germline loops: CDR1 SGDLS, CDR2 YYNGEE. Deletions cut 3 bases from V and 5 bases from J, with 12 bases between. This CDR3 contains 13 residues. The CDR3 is CASSGGSAHEQYF. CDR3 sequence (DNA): TGTGCCAGCAGCGGGGGGTCAGCACACGAGCAGTACTTC.

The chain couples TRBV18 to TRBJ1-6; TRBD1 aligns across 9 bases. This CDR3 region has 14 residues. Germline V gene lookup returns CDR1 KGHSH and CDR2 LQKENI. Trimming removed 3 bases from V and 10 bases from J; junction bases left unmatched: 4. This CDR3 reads CASSPDRGRSPLHF. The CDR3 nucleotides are TGTGCCAGCTCACCCGACAGGGGGAGATCACCCCTCCACTTT.

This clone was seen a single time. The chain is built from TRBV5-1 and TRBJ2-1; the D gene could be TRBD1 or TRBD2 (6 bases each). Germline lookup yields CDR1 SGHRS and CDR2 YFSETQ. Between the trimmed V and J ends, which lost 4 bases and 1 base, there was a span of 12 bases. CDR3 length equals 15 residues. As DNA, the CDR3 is TGCGCCAGCAGCCGGGGGCTTGGATCCTACAATGAGCAGTTCTTC. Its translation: CASSRGLGSYNEQFF.

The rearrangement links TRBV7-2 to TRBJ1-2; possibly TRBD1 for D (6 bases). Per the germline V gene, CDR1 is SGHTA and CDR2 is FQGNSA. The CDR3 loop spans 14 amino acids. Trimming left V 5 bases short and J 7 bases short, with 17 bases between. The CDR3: CASSHDTGSLGYTF. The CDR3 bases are TGTGCCAGCAGCCACGATACAGGGTCCCTTGGCTACACCTTC.

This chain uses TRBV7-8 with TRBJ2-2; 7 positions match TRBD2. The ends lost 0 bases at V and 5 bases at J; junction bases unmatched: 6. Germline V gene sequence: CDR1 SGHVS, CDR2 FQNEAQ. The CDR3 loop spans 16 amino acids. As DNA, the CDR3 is TGTGCCAGCAGCTTAGCAGGGACTATAAAGACCGGGGAGCTGTTTTTT. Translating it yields CASSLAGTIKTGELFF.

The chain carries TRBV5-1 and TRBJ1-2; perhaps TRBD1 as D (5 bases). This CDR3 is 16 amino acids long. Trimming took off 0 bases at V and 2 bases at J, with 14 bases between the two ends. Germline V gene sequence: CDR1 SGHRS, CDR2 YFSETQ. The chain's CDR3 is CASSLGGGLGNYGYTF. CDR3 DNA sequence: TGCGCCAGCAGCTTGGGTGGGGGGTTAGGGAACTATGGCTACACCTTC.

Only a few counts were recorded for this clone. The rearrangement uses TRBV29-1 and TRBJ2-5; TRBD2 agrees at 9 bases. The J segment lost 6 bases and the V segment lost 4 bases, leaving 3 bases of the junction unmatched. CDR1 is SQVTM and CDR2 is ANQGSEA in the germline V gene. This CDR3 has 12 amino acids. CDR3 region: CSVASSGKTQYF. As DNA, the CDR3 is TGCAGCGTTGCCTCTAGCGGGAAGACCCAGTACTTC.

CDR3 in amino acids: CASSPGPARREQYF. The CDR3, as DNA: TGTGCCAGCAGCCCGGGACCAGCTCGTCGGGAGCAGTACTTC. The chain employs TRBV7-6 and TRBJ2-7; D might be TRBD1 or TRBD2, each matching 5 bases. This CDR3 region has 14 residues. The V and J ends lost 5 bases and 7 bases respectively, with 18 bases between them. Germline values: CDR1 SGHVS, CDR2 FNYEAQ.

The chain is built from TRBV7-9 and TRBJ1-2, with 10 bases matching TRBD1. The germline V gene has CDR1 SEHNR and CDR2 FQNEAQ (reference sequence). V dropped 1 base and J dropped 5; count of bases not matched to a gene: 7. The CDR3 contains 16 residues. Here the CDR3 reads CASSLVGTGAKYGYTF. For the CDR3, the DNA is TGTGCCAGCAGCTTAGTAGGGACAGGGGCGAAATATGGCTACACCTTC.

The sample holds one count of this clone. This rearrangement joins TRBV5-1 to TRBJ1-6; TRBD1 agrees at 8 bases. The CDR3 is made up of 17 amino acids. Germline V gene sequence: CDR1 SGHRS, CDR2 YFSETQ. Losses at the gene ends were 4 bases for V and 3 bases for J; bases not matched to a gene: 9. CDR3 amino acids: CASSPLDRDFYNSPLHF. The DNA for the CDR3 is TGCGCCAGCAGCCCCCTGGACAGGGATTTCTATAATTCACCCCTCCACTTT.

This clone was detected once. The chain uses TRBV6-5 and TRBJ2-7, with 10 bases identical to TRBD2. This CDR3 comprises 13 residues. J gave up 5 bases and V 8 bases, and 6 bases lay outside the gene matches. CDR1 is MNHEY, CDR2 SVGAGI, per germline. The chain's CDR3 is CASERGGLDEQYF. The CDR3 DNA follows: TGTGCCAGCGAGCGGGGGGGCCTGGACGAGCAGTACTTC.

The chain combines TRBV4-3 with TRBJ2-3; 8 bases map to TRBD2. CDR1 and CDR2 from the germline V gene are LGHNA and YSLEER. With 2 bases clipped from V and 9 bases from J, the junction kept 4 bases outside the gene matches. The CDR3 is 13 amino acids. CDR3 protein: CASSQLQRGTQYF. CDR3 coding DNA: TGCGCCAGCAGCCAATTACAGCGGGGGACGCAGTATTTT.